This record covers a single TCR beta chain. Its antigen is not known. TCRdb called the 5' RACE reads again in MiXCR, with one record for every CDR3 protein. This repertoire shows around 310,000 distinct CDR3 sequences, 20% found once; its top ten account for under 25%. This sample stems from a study of T-cell memory formation after mild COVID-19. Findings and limits, study-wide: Clones contracting across day 15 to 85 had a balanced CD4/CD8 profile; later expanding clones leaned CD4+. Pre-infection memory harbored some responding clones, suggesting cross-reactive memory joined.

This CDR3 comprises 16 residues. Per the germline V gene, CDR1 is MNHEY and CDR2 is SMNVEV (reference sequence). V gave up 4 bases and J gave up 1 base; unmatched junction bases: 7. The sequenced sample was PBMCs or a T cell subset sorted from them (not recorded which). The origin of this receptor is a man aged 18 to 30 who had mild COVID-19 (a few samples of this study predate the infection). Cell type and time point are not known. The chain is built from TRBV27 and TRBJ2-3; 8 bases match TRBD2. The CDR3, as DNA: TGTGCCAGCAGTTCTCCCGCGACTAGCGGCACAGATACGCAGTATTTT. Its translation: CASSSPATSGTDTQYF.